These 10 T cell receptor beta chains were all obtained from the same sample, sequenced in a study of blood T cell repertoires in COVID-19. The data were produced by immunoSEQ multiplex PCR, yet TCRdb's version contains in-frame clones alone and is incomplete. The sample has around 240,000 clones, approximately 84% seen once; the top ten hold approximately 1.9%. What was sequenced was peripheral blood. These receptors all stem from a woman older than 75 with acute or convalescent COVID-19.

The rearrangement uses TRBV5-6 and TRBJ2-1; TRBD2 aligns across 7 bases. Germline CDR1 reads SGHDT; CDR2 reads YYEEEE. The CDR3 spans 14 residues. Unmatched junction bases numbered 15, after V lost 4 bases and J lost 14 bases. CDR3 bases: TGTGCCAGCAGCGAACGTACTAGCGCACGTAGGGAGTTCTTC. Its protein is CASSERTSARREFF.

The CDR3 nucleotides read TGTGCCTGGAGTGCCCCAGGGATACACAATGAGCAGTTCTTC. Protein sequence: CAWSAPGIHNEQFF. The chain joins TRBV30 to TRBJ2-1; D might be TRBD1 (5 bases). Trimming left V 1 base short and J 5 bases short, with 12 bases between. The CDR3 runs 14 residues. Germline V gene sequence: CDR1 GTSNPN, CDR2 SVGIG (reference sequence). The full variable domain, rest sourced from reference TRBV30 and TRBJ2-1, is SQTIHQWPATLVQPVGSPLSLECTVEGTSNPNLYWYRQAAGRGLQLLFYSVGIGQISSEVPQNLSASRPQDRQFILSSKKLLLSDSGFYLCAWSAPGIHNEQFFGPGTRLTVL.

In its sample, this clone was seen a few times. This chain connects TRBV7-2 to TRBJ2-3; no definite D call. Germline CDR1 is SGHTA and CDR2 is FQGNSA. This CDR3 is 17 amino acids long. V lost 5 bases to trimming and J lost 3 bases, with 21 bases between them. Here the CDR3 DNA reads TGTGCCAGCAGCCCTAGTAGGAGTTTTCGGATGACAGATACGCAGTATTTT. This gives the protein CASSPSRSFRMTDTQYF.

V usage is TRBV28 and J usage is TRBJ1-5; no firm D call. CDR3 length equals 13 residues. Germline CDR1 is MDHEN and CDR2 is SYDVKM. Deletions cut 5 bases from V and 11 bases from J, with 16 bases between. Here the CDR3 reads CASSPPRSLAQHF. CDR3 nucleotide sequence: TGTGCCAGCAGTCCCCCCCGGTCGTTGGCCCAGCATTTT.

The CDR3 loop reads CASTKQASSYNEQFF. Here the CDR3 DNA reads TGTGCCAGCACCAAACAGGCAAGCTCCTACAATGAGCAGTTCTTC. The chain links TRBV6-5 to TRBJ2-1, with TRBD1 as a possible D gene (5 bases). This CDR3 is built from 15 residues. CDR1 MNHEY and CDR2 SVGAGI come from the germline V gene. The germline V and J ends were trimmed by 7 bases and 0 bases, with 13 bases remaining between them.

The V gene is TRBV30, the J gene TRBJ1-4; D is uncertain. CDR3 length equals 14 residues. Germline V gives CDR1 GTSNPN, CDR2 SVGIG (reference sequence). The V and J ends lost 2 bases and 0 bases respectively, with 7 bases between them. The CDR3 region has the DNA TGTGCCTGGAGTTCGTATGCAACTAATGAAAAACTGTTTTTT. It codes for CAWSSYATNEKLFF.

The rearrangement joins TRBV30 to TRBJ2-7; 8 bases are shared with TRBD1. This CDR3 contains 17 residues. Germline CDR1 is GTSNPN and CDR2 is SVGIG (reference sequence). The ends lost 2 bases at V and 0 bases at J; junction bases unmatched: 12. This chain's CDR3 is CAWSLPPGTGSSYEQYF. The CDR3 nucleotides read TGTGCCTGGAGTCTCCCCCCCGGGACAGGTTCCTCCTACGAGCAGTACTTC.

The J gene is TRBJ2-5, the V gene TRBV7-9, with 10 positions matching TRBD2. CDR1 and CDR2 (germline): SEHNR, FQNEAQ (reference sequence). V lost 5 bases and J lost 3; bases outside the gene matches: 3. The CDR3 spans 14 residues. CDR3 nucleotide sequence: TGTGCCAGCAGCGGCGGACTAGCGGAAGAGACCCAGTACTTC. Its translation is CASSGGLAEETQYF.

The chain joins TRBV5-1 to TRBJ2-3; a weak D match, TRBD2 (6 bases). This CDR3 comprises 16 residues. CDR1 and CDR2 from the germline V gene are SGHRS and YFSETQ. V lost 0 bases and J lost 3, with 14 bases in between. The chain's CDR3 is CASSLGPIGGTDTQYF. CDR3 in DNA: TGCGCCAGCAGCTTGGGACCGATTGGGGGGACAGATACGCAGTATTTT.

The V gene is TRBV4-2, the J gene TRBJ2-7; 7 nucleotides match TRBD1. With V trimmed by 2 bases and J by 5 bases, 6 bases remained unmatched. The CDR3 extends over 14 amino acids. Germline CDR1 LGHNA, CDR2 YNFKEQ. CDR3 DNA: TGTGCCAGCAGCCAAAGGACAGGTGGGGACGAGCAGTACTTC. It encodes CASSQRTGGDEQYF.